The following is a T cell receptor (beta chain) sequence with its context. This sample was included in a study of T cell responses to AZD1222 COVID-19 vaccine. Sequenced by immunoSEQ multiplex PCR; TCRdb stores in-frame clones only, minus some. The table includes some 130,000 clones, 85% to 90% detected once. This CDR3 comprises 16 residues. V lost 2 bases, J lost 4 bases, and 10 bases stayed unmatched. Germline assignment: CDR1 MNHEY and CDR2 SVGAGI. The sequence derives from an adult in good health. This chain connects TRBV6-5 to TRBJ2-5; 7 bases are a match to TRBD1. Specimen: peripheral blood, collected on day 0 of AZD1222 vaccination. This CDR3 reads CASSYSRSSGGETQYF. CDR3 nucleotides: TGTGCCAGCAGTTACAGTAGATCTTCAGGGGGAGAGACCCAGTACTTC.